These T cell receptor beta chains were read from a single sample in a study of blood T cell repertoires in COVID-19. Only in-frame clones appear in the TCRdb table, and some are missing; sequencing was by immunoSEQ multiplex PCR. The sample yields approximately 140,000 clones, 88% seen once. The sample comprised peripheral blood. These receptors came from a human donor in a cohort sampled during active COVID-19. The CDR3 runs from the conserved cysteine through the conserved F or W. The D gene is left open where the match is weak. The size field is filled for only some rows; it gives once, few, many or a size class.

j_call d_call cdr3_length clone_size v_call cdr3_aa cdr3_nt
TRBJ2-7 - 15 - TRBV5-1 CASSLAASGAYEQYF TGCGCCAGCAGCTTGGCCGCGTCAGGGGCCTACGAGCAGTACTTC
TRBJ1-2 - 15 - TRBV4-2 CASSQTRGVYYGYTF TGTGCCAGCAGCCAAACCCGGGGGGTATACTATGGCTACACCTTC
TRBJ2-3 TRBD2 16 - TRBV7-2 CASSLGLAGAEDTQYF TGTGCCAGCAGCCTCGGACTAGCGGGAGCGGAAGATACGCAGTATTTT
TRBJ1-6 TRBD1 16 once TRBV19 CASSIPIGTGDSPLHF TGTGCCAGTAGTATCCCAATCGGGACAGGTGATTCACCCCTCCACTTT
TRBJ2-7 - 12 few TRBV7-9 CASSPIQGSRYF TGTGCCAGCAGCCCAATCCAAGGGAGTAGGTACTTC
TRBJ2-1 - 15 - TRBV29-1 CSVEERRTGYNEQFF TGCAGCGTTGAAGAACGGCGGACTGGCTACAATGAGCAGTTCTTC
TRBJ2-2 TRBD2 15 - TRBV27 CASSFGLANTGELFF TGTGCCAGCAGTTTCGGACTAGCAAACACCGGGGAGCTGTTTTTT
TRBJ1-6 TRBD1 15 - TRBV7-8 CASSPTGVSVSPLHF TGTGCCAGCAGCCCGACAGGGGTATCGGTTTCACCCCTCCACTTT
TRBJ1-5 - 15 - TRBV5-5 CASSPTVNRNQPQHF TGTGCCAGCAGTCCGACAGTTAATAGAAATCAGCCCCAGCATTTT
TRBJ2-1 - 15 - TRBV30 CAWSVRTKYYNEQFF TGTGCCTGGAGTGTACGGACTAAGTATTACAATGAGCAGTTCTTC
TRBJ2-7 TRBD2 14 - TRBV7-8 CASSRAGGSYEQYF TGTGCCAGCAGCCGAGCGGGAGGGTCCTACGAGCAGTACTTC
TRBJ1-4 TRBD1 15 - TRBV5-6 CASSFLRQGDAKLFF TGTGCCAGCAGCTTTTTGAGACAGGGGGACGCAAAACTGTTTTTT
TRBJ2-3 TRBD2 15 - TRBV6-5 CASSYRAGGPDTQYF TGTGCCAGCAGTTACAGAGCGGGGGGGCCAGATACGCAGTATTTT
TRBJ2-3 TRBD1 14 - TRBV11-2 CASSTRGLTDTQYF TGTGCCAGCAGCACCAGGGGGCTGACAGATACGCAGTATTTT